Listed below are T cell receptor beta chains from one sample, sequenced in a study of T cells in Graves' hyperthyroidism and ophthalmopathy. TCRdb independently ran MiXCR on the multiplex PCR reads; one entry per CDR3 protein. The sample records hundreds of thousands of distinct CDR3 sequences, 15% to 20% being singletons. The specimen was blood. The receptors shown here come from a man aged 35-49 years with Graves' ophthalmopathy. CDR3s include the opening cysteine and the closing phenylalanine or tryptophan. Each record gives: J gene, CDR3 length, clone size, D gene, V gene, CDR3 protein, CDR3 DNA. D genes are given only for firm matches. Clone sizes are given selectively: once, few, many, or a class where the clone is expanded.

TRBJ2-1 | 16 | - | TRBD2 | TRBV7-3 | CASSLIGRAGYNEQFF | TGTGCCAGCAGCTTAATCGGGAGAGCGGGGTATAATGAGCAGTTCTTC
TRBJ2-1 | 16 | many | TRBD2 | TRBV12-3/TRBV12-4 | CASSPRGTSGGYEQFF | TGTGCCAGCAGTCCCCGGGGGACTAGCGGGGGGTATGAGCAGTTCTTC
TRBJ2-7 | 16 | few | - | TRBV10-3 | CAIKVWRDGTLYEQYF | TGTGCCATCAAAGTGTGGCGAGATGGAACTTTGTACGAGCAGTACTTC
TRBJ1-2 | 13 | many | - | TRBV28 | CASRLDGNYGYTF | TGTGCCAGCAGACTGGACGGTAACTATGGCTACACCTTC
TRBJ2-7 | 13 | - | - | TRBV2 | CASTGESSYEQYF | TGTGCCAGCACGGGGGAAAGCTCCTACGAGCAGTACTTC
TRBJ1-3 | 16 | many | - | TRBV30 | CAWSAFEQGSGNTIYF | TGTGCCTGGAGTGCCTTCGAACAGGGATCTGGAAACACCATATATTTT
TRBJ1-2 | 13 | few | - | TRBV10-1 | CASSDGGRNGYTF | TGCGCCAGCAGTGATGGGGGCCGGAACGGCTACACCTTC
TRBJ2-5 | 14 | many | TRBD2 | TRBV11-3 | CASSPDGGSETQYF | TGTGCCAGCAGCCCCGACGGGGGGTCGGAGACCCAGTACTTC
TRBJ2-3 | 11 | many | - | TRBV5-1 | CASTNTDTQYF | TGCGCCAGCACTAACACAGATACGCAGTATTTT
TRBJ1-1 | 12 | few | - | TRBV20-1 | CSARDGGPEAFF | TGCAGTGCTAGAGATGGGGGCCCTGAAGCTTTCTTT
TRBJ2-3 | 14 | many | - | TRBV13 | CASSSGHRTDTQYF | TGTGCCAGCAGTTCGGGACATCGCACAGATACGCAGTATTTT
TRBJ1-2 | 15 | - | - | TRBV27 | CASSLSPVYLYGYTF | TGTGCCAGCAGTTTATCACCGGTGTACCTCTATGGCTACACCTTC
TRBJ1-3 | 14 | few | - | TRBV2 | CASSRDLFGNTIYF | TGTGCCAGCAGTAGGGATCTTTTTGGAAACACCATATATTTT
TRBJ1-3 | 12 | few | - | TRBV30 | CAFTYSGNTIYF | TGTGCCTTTACATACTCTGGAAACACCATATATTTT
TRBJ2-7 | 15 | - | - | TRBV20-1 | CSAIPTRFSSYEQYF | TGCAGTGCTATCCCGACGCGCTTTAGCTCCTACGAGCAGTACTTC
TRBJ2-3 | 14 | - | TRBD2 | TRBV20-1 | CSALLAGGTDTQYF | TGCAGTGCTCTACTAGCGGGGGGCACAGATACGCAGTATTTT
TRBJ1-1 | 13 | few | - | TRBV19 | CASSSSGRTEAFF | TGTGCCAGTAGTTCCTCAGGGCGGACTGAAGCTTTCTTT
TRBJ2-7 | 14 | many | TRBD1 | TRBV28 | CASRAPRGSYEQYF | TGTGCCAGCAGAGCACCCAGGGGGTCCTACGAGCAGTACTTC
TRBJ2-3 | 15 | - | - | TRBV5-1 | CASSLFSPTTDTQYF | TGCGCCAGCAGCTTGTTCAGCCCCACAACAGATACGCAGTATTTT
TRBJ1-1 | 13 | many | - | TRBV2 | CASSEAGEREAFF | TGTGCCAGCAGTGAAGCAGGAGAGCGGGAAGCTTTCTTT
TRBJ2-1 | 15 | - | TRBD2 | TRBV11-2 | CASSLMPSGGHEQFF | TGTGCCAGCAGCTTAATGCCTAGCGGGGGCCATGAGCAGTTCTTC
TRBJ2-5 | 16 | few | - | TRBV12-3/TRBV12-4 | CASNEWGGDEGETQYF | TGTGCCAGCAACGAATGGGGCGGGGACGAAGGGGAGACCCAGTACTTC
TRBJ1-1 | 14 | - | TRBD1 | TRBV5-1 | CASSSGGMNTEAFF | TGCGCCAGCAGCTCAGGGGGGATGAACACTGAAGCTTTCTTT
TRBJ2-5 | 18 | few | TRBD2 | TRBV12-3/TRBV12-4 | CASSLETPSLAGMETQYF | TGTGCCAGCAGTTTAGAGACTCCGTCCCTAGCGGGGATGGAGACCCAGTACTTC
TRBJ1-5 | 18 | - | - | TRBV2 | CASSEAFWGGDTNQPQHF | TGTGCCAGCAGTGAAGCCTTTTGGGGAGGGGATACCAATCAGCCCCAGCATTTT
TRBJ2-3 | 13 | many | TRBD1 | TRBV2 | CASSGDSTDTQYF | TGTGCCAGCAGCGGGGACAGTACAGATACGCAGTATTTT
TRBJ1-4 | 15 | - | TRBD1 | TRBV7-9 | CASSNPQGALGKLFF | TGTGCCAGCAGCAATCCACAGGGGGCGCTCGGAAAACTGTTTTTT
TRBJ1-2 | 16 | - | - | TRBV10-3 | CAISDEETASWNGYTF | TGTGCCATCAGTGATGAGGAGACAGCCTCATGGAATGGCTACACCTTC
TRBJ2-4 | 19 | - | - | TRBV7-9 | CASSLVKLTGSLAKNIQYF | TGTGCCAGCAGCTTAGTTAAATTGACGGGAAGTCTAGCCAAAAACATTCAGTACTTC